This T cell receptor beta chain stems from a study of cytomegalovirus exposure and HLA in healthy donors (dated by TCRdb to about 2017). For the wider study: According to an earlier analysis of a few hundred of the donors, about 180 million T cells yielded approximately 120 million unique TCR beta sequences and approximately 300 Gb of sequence data. HLA typing included class I and class II loci at four-digit resolution. The study combined high-throughput TCR immunosequencing, statistical association of individual TCRs with disease status, and machine learning to predict cytomegalovirus infection status. All discovery cohort repertoires had been generated on a single sequencing platform. The T cell repertoires of about 700 subjects were profiled by immunosequencing and related to cytomegalovirus serostatus. Roughly 300 gigabases of sequencing data and approximately 84 million unique TCR sequences were included in an early release covering about 700 HLA-typed donors. Genome-wide SNP genotypes for about 65% of the roughly 700 donors were used in a later genetic analysis, which treated that subset as a discovery cohort. An earlier analysis of around 640 of the donors used high-throughput TCR beta sequencing to judge whether each TCR beta V gene segment behaved as functional or pseudogenic. In the later analysis, no new phenotypic data were used to find candidate immune exposures; instead, reliance was placed on TCR beta sequences and their occurrence across donors. A handful of DR-DQ haplotypes were handled as single units for association and clustering because linkage in the cohort was strong. Alongside the repertoire data, information on donor age, sex, ethnicity and CMV serostatus was compiled. Among roughly 400 genotyped donors of the cohort, an average of about 240,000 unique TCR beta nucleotide sequences were sequenced per donor, around a sixth of them non-productive. The study aimed to test whether signatures of past pathogen exposure could be identified by cataloging public T cell receptors. To study patterns of TCR occurrence, a later analysis re-analyzed previously published TCR beta repertoires from 500 to 850 donors and added high-resolution HLA genotyping. Typing coverage differed by locus: A, B, C, DRB1 and DQB1 were typed in roughly 620-630 donors, DQA1 in roughly 500, DPA1 in 600 to 610, and DPB1 in 472. Of the roughly 400 genotyped donors, 65% to 90% fell in the genetic ancestry cluster associated with self-reported Caucasian donors. Besides the first cohort of roughly 640 subjects, a separate validation cohort made up of 120 or so different subjects was used.

The method behind the library was the immunoSEQ multiplex PCR assay. A mixture of 60 forward primers for TCR Vbeta segments and 13 reverse primers for TCR Jbeta segments was used in the multiplex PCR. Amplification of the CDR3 region of rearranged TCR beta genes was performed with a multiplex PCR assay on genomic DNA. The amplified TCR beta libraries were sequenced on the Illumina HiSeq System as 87-base-pair reads. The source study handled its data this way. A later analysis tallied 75 million to 95 million unique TCR beta chains across the 600 to 700 repertoires, and approximately 9.9 million of those chains were shared by two or more donors. Raw reads were error-corrected and collapsed into unique sequences with a nearest-neighbor algorithm that merged closely related sequences to remove PCR and sequencing errors. CDR3 sequences were aligned to IMGT reference sequences to assign V, D and J gene segments. Each retained sequence needed at least a six-nucleotide match to both a V gene segment and a J gene segment. A rearrangement counted as productive if the CDR3 had no stop codons and remained in frame with V and J, and every other rearrangement counted as non-productive. CDR3 was defined by IMGT convention, running from the second conserved V-encoded cysteine to the conserved J-encoded phenylalanine. In an earlier analysis of some 550 of the donors, sequences lacking an unambiguous match to a single V gene segment were excluded. An earlier analysis of about 590 of the donors classified V segments as functional when productive rearrangements were above 56.7% and as segregating when the standard deviation between donors was above 5%. A statistical classification framework was developed to diagnose cytomegalovirus status using the catalog of TCR beta chain sequences. V and J gene assignment, in a later analysis, came from comparing TCR nucleotide sequences with IMGT/GENE-DB human TR gene sequences. In a later analysis, CDR3 sequences and most-parsimonious VDJ recombination scenarios were assigned using the TCRdist pipeline. In a later analysis, each TCR beta chain was defined by its CDR3 amino acid sequence together with its V-gene family, and reads lacking a unique V-gene family were excluded. As a way to deal with suspected cross-contamination and a sequencing artifact, a later analysis dropped 500 to 700 nucleotide sequences that were highly shared and had low generation probability. For each public chain, a later analysis derived a clonal expansion index from normalized ranks of inferred template counts within each repertoire. Generation probabilities in a later analysis came from a VDJ recombination model fitted to out-of-frame rearrangements, and those results were checked against IGoR. In a later analysis, TCR-TCR, TCR-HLA and TCR-CMV co-occurrence was scored with hypergeometric tests, and a repertoire-size bias correction was applied to TCR pairs. A later analysis estimated false discovery rates by permuting HLA or CMV assignments 20 times. In a later analysis, co-occurring TCRs were grouped using DBSCAN, with TCRdist sequence similarity added in when clustering inside HLA-allele-positive subsets. Co-occurrence clustering excluded repertoires with fewer than 30,000 or more than 120,000 public chains, plus five with anomalous nucleotide sharing. In its TCRdb copy, this immuneACCESS table keeps in-frame sequences only and misses some clones. Where compared with another copy, unresolved V genes explain less than half of these, and the others have no known cause. V, J and clone size were drawn from that table, and D and trimming were deduced from the DNA. The sample contains over 100,000 clones, roughly 83% of them found a single time. The ten largest account for 3% of the sample.

A remark on this clone: The antigen this receptor binds is unknown. Base qualities are not provided; no much larger clone lies one nucleotide away.

CDR1 and CDR2, per the germline V gene (reference sequence), are SEHNR and FQNEAQ. Compared with germline, V lacks 5 bases and J lacks 3 bases; bases without a gene match: 8. From the cysteine up to the phenylalanine, the CDR3 has a length of 16 residues. The kept DNA is CDR3 alone, 48 bases in frame from the first base. Points the paper makes about the study in general: In a later analysis, several top co-occurrence clusters were reported to appear linked to parvovirus B19, influenza, CMV and Epstein-Barr virus. An earlier analysis of approximately 590 of the donors showed that most TCR beta V segments appeared in productive rearrangements either about 87% or about 30% of the time, which broadly matched IMGT annotations. In vitro tests confirmed that three of the cytomegalovirus-associated TCR beta chains recognize cytomegalovirus antigens. A later genetic analysis associated a missense DCLRE1C variant with V-gene and J-gene trimming of TCR beta chains, and an independent cohort replicated the association. A further reported finding was that TCR beta sequences accurately predicted the HLA-A and HLA-B alleles for most subjects in the first cohort. The 87-base-pair reads could not distinguish some IMGT-functional V segments, including TRBV6-2 and TRBV6-3, so those segments were excluded. The cohort was sequenced for TCR beta chains only, and without alpha or paired-chain data the features that could be detected were limited. Most TCR sequences were seen in very few donors, while some public TCRs were found in many individuals. Compared with the roughly 670-donor mean, donors in an Asian-associated ancestry cluster had fewer N-insertions in productive TCRs, according to a later genetic analysis. In a later analysis, HLA-associated TCR beta chains showed more clonal expansion and lower generation probabilities than non-associated chains that were equally common. Linkage disequilibrium might explain the correlated functional status among segregating V segments, but an unknown experimental factor could not be ruled out. The only immune exposure information available for the cohort was CMV serostatus. It was suggested by the authors that the approach could potentially be generalized to other disease states and immunological phenotypes. The presence/absence analyses assumed that sequencing depth was roughly uniform across donors, and that assumption may not be true. Strong co-occurrence of HLA alleles, especially DR and DQ, made assigning TCR associations to individual alleles difficult. The sequencing pipeline was judged likely to have produced a cluster of highly shared sequence variants as a technical artifact. In the study, around 150 TCR beta chains were listed as associated with cytomegalovirus. Cytomegalovirus status was reported to be diagnosed by the classifier with high specificity and sensitivity in both the original and validation cohorts. The earlier analysis of nearly 600 of the donors excluded roughly 17 rarely observed V segments, including chromosome 9 orphons, because counts were too low. Specific HLA alleles were associated with over 15,000 TCR beta sequences at a false discovery rate of 0.05 in a later analysis. In a later analysis, TCR association rates were found to vary across HLA loci, with the most associated TCRs seen for DRB1 alleles and the fewest for HLA-C alleles. HLA typing was unavailable for some donors at each locus, so association tests used only the typed subset. According to a later analysis, most CMV-associated TCR beta chains appeared to be HLA-restricted, and the HLA associations seemed to be driven largely by CMV exposure.

The cohort comprised under 700 healthy bone marrow donors. At the time of sampling, every cohort member was nominally healthy, though immune exposures that went unrecorded were likely present. The donor was CMV seropositive and was included in the group of approximately 310 seropositive cohort members. Every donor gave a peripheral blood sample, and the peripheral blood mononuclear cells from that sample were used for TCR beta sequencing. The Qiagen DNeasy Blood Extraction Kit was used to extract genomic DNA from the blood cell samples. Sequencing input: PBMCs. The sequence is built from TRBV7-9 and TRBJ2-2, with 8 junctional bases fitting TRBD1. This TCR came from a woman aged 18-29 years in good health and CMV-seropositive. The CDR3 sequence is CASSNTGGIYTGELFF. The nucleotide sequence reads TGTGCCAGCAGCAATACAGGGGGTATTTACACCGGGGAGCTGTTTTTT.